This T cell receptor (beta chain) was identified in a study of CD8+CD57+ T cells in acquired aplastic anemia. Study-level information: The DNA of sorted CD4+ and CD8+ cells averaged approximately 3.2 ug.

The CDR3 spans 14 residues. The germline CDR1 and CDR2 sequences are SEHNR and FQNEAQ (reference sequence). V was trimmed by 4 bases and J by 0 bases, leaving 9 bases between them. In patients chosen for sequencing, flow cytometry had shown CD8+CD57+ cell expansion. This clonotype was picked up a small number of times. The template used for profiling TCR beta VDJ and CDR3 was genomic DNA. TCRdb reprocessed the reads via MiXCR and lists one record per CDR3 protein. The sample includes some 150,000 distinct CDR3 sequences, 71% of them seen just once. The gene calls are TRBV7-9 and TRBJ2-5; no definite D call. Specimen: sorted CD4+, CD8+, or CD8+CD57+ T cells (not recorded which) from PBMCs. This clonotype was obtained from a human donor with aplastic anemia. The CDR3 loop reads CASSYQTYQETQYF. CDR3 coding DNA: TGTGCCAGCAGCTATCAGACATACCAAGAGACCCAGTACTTC.